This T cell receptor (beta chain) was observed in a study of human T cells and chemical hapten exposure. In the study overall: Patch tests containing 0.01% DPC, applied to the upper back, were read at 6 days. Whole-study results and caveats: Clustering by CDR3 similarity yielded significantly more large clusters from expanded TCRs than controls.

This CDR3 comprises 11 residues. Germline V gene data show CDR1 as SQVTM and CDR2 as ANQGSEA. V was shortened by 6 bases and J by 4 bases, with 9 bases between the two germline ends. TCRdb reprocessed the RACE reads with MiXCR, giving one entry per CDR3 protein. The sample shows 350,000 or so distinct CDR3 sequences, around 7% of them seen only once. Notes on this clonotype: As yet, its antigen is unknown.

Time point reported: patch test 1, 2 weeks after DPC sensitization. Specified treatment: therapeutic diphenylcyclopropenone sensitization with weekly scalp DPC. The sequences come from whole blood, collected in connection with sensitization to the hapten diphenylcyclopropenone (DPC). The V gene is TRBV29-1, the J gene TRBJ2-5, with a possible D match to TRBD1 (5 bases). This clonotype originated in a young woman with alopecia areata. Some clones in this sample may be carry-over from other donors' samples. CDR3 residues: CSVGVGETQYF. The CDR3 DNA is TGCAGCGTAGGGGTGGGAGAGACCCAGTACTTC.